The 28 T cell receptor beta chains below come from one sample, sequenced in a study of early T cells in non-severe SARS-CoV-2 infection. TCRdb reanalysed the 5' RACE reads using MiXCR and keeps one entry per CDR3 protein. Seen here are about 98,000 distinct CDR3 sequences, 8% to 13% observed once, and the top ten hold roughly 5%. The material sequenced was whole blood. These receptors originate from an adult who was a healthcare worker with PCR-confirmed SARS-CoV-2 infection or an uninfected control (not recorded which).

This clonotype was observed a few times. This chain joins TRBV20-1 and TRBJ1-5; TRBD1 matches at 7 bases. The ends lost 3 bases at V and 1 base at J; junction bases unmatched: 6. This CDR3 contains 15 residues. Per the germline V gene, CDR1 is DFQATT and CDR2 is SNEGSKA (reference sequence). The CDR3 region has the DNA TGCAGTGCTAGCAAGGGACAGTGGAGCAATCAGCCCCAGCATTTT. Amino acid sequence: CSASKGQWSNQPQHF.

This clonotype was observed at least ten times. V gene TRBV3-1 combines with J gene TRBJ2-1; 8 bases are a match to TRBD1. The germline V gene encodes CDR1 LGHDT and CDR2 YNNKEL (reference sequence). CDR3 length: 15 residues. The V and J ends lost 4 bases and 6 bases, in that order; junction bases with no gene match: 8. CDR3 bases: TGTGCCAGCAGCCCATCAGGGGGCACTCGCAATGAGCAGTTCTTC. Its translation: CASSPSGGTRNEQFF.

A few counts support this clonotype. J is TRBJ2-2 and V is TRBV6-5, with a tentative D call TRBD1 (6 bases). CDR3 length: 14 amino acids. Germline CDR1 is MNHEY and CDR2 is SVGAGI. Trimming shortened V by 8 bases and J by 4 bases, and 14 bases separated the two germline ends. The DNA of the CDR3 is TGTGCCAGCCATGACAGGTCCGTCACCGGGGAGCTGTTTTTT. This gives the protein CASHDRSVTGELFF.

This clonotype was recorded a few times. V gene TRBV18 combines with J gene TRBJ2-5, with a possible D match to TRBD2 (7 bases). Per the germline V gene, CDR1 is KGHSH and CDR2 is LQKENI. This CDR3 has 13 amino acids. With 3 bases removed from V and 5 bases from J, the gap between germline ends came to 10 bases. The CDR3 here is CASSPGGLETQYF. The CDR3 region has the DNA TGTGCCAGCTCACCCGGGGGGCTGGAGACCCAGTACTTC.

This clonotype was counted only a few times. For the CDR3, the DNA is TGCGCCAGCAGCTTGGAAGACTATGGCTACACCTTC. Its translation is CASSLEDYGYTF. This chain uses TRBV5-1 with TRBJ1-2, with unresolved D. There are 12 residues in the CDR3. Germline values: CDR1 SGHRS, CDR2 YFSETQ. Trimming cost V 0 bases and J 3 bases, with 3 bases left between them.

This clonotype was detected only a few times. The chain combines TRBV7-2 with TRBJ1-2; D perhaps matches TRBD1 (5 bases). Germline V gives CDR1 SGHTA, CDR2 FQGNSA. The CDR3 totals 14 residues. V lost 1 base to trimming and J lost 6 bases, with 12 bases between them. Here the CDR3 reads CASSLEAGRHGYTF. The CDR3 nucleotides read TGTGCCAGCAGCTTAGAGGCAGGGAGACATGGCTACACCTTC.

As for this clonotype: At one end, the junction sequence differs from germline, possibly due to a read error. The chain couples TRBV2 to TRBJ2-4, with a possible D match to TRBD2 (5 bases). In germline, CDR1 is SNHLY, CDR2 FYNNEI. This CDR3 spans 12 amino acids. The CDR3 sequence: CASSASTLHGDF. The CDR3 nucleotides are TGTGCCAGCAGTGCCTCGACCCTCCACGGGGACTTC.

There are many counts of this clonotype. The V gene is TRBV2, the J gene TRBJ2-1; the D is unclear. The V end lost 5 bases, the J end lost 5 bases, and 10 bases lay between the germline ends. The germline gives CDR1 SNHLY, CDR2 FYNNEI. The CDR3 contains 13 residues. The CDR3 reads CASSPRTDNEQFF. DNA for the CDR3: TGTGCCAGCAGTCCACGGACGGACAATGAGCAGTTCTTC.

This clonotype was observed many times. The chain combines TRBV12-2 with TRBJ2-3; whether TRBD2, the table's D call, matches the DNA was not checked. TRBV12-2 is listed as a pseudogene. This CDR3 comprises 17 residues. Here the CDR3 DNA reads TGTGCAAGTCGCTTAGCCGGGACTAGGACAAAAGTGAATACGCAGTATTTT. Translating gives CASRLAGTRTKVNTQYF.

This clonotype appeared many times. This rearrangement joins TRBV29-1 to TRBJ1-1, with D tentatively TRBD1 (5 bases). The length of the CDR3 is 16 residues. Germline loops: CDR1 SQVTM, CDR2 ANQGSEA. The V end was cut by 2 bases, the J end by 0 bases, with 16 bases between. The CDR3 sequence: CSVEWEQVGVNTEAFF. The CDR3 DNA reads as TGCAGCGTTGAATGGGAACAGGTGGGGGTGAACACTGAAGCTTTCTTT.

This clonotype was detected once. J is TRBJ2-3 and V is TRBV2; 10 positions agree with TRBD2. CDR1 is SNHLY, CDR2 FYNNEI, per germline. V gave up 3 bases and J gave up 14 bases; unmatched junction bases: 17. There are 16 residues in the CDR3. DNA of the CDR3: TGTGCCAGCAGTGATGCTAGCGGGGGTCGGGCAGATACGTGGTATTTT. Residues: CASSDASGGRADTWYF.

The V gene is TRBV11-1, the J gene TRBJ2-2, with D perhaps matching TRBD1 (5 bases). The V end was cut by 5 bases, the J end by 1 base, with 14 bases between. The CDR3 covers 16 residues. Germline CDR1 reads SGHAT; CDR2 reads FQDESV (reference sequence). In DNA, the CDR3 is TGTGCCAGCAGCCAAAGTCCCACAGGGAACACCGGGGAGCTGTTTTTT. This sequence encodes CASSQSPTGNTGELFF. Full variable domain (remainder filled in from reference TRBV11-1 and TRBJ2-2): EAEVAQSPRYKITEKSQAVAFWCDPISGHATLYWYRQILGQGPELLVQFQDESVVDDSQLPKDRFSAERLKGVDSTLKIQPAELGDSAMYLCASSQSPTGNTGELFFGEGSRLTVL.

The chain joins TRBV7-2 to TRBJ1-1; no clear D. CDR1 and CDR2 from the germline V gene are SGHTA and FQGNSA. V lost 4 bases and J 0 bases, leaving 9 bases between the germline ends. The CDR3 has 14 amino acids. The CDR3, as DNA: TGTGCCAGCAGCTCCCAGAATATGAACACTGAAGCTTTCTTT. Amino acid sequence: CASSSQNMNTEAFF.

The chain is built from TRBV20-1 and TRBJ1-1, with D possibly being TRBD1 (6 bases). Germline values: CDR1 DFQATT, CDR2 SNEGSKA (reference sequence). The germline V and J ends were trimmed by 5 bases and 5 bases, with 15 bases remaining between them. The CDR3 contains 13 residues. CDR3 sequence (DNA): TGCAGTGCTTTAGAGGGGGGAGGAACTGAAGCTTTCTTT. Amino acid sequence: CSALEGGGTEAFF.

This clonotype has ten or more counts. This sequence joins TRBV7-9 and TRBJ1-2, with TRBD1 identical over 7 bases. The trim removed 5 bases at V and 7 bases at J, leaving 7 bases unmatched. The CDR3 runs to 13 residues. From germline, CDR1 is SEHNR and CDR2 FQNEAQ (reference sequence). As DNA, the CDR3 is TGTGCCAGCAGCCCAGCCGACAGGGCTGGCTACACCTTC. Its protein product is CASSPADRAGYTF.

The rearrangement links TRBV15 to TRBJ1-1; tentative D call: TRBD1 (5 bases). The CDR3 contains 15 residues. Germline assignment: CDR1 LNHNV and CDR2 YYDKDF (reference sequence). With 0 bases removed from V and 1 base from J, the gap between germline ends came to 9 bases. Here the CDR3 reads CATSREMGGNTEAFF. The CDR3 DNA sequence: TGTGCCACCAGCAGAGAGATGGGGGGGAACACTGAAGCTTTCTTT. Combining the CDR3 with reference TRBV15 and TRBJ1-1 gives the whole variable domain DAMVIQNPRYQVTQFGKPVTLSCSQTLNHNVMYWYQQKSSQAPKLLFHYYDKDFNNEADTPDNFQSRRPNTSFCFLDIRSPGLGDTAMYLCATSREMGGNTEAFFGQGTRLTVV.

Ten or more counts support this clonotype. The CDR3 DNA reads TGTGCCAGCAGCTTATCCGGGACTAGACCCTACAATGAGCAGTTCTTC. Amino acids: CASSLSGTRPYNEQFF. This chain uses TRBV7-6 with TRBJ2-1, with 8 positions matching TRBD2. With 2 bases clipped from V and 2 bases from J, the junction kept 5 bases outside the gene matches. Germline CDR1 SGHVS, CDR2 FNYEAQ. This CDR3 has 16 residues.

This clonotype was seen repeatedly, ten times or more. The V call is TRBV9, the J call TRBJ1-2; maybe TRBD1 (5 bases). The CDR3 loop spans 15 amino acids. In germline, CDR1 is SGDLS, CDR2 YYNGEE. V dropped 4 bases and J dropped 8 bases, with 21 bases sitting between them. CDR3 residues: CASSSFGTGNFGYTF. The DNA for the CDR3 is TGTGCCAGCAGCTCCTTCGGAACAGGCAACTTCGGCTACACCTTC.

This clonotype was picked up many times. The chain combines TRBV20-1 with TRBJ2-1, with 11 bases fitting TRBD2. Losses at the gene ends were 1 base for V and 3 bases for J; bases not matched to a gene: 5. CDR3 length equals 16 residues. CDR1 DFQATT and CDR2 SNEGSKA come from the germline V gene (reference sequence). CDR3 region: CSARGLLAGVYNEQFF. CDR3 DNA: TGCAGTGCTAGAGGCCTACTAGCGGGAGTCTACAATGAGCAGTTCTTC.

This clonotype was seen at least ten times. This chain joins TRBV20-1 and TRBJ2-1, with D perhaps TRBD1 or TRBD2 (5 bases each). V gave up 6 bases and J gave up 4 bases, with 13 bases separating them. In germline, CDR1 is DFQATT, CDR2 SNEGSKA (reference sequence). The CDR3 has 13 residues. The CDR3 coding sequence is TGCAGTGCCGAGAGGGGATCATACAATGAGCAGTTCTTC. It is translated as CSAERGSYNEQFF.

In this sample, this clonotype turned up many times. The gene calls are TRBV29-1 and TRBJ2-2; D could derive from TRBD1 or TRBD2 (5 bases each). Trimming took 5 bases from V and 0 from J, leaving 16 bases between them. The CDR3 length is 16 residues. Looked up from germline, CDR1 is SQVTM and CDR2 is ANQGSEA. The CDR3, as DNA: TGCAGCGTTCGATACAGGACGGGACCGAACACCGGGGAGCTGTTTTTT. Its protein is CSVRYRTGPNTGELFF.

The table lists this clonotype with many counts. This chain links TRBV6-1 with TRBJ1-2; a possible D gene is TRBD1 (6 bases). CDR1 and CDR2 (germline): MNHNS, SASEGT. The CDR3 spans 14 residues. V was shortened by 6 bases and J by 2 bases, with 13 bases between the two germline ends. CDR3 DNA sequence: TGTGCCAGCAGCAAGGGGGATGTAAACTATGGCTACACCTTC. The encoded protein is CASSKGDVNYGYTF.

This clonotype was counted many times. CDR3 residues: CATSTDQGRYTGELFF. The CDR3 region has the DNA TGTGCCACCAGTACCGACCAGGGCCGATACACCGGGGAGCTGTTTTTT. The V call is TRBV15, the J call TRBJ2-2, with a tentative D call TRBD1 (5 bases). Between the trimmed V and J ends, which lost 6 bases and 3 bases, there was a span of 17 bases. CDR1 and CDR2 (germline): LNHNV, YYDKDF (reference sequence). This CDR3 comprises 16 residues.

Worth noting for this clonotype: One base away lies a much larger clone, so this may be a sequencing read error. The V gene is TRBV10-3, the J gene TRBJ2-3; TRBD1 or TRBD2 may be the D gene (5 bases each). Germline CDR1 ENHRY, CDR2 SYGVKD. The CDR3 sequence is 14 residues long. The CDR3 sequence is CAIRGDDGTDTPYF. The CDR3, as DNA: TGTGCCATCAGGGGGGACGACGGCACAGATACGCCGTATTTT.

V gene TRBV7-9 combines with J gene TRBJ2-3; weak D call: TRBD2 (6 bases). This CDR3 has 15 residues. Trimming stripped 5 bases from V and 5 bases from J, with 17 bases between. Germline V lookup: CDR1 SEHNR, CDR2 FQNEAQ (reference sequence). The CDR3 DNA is TGTGCCAGCAGCGGAGTGGAGGGGCCAGAAGATACGCAGTATTTT. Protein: CASSGVEGPEDTQYF.

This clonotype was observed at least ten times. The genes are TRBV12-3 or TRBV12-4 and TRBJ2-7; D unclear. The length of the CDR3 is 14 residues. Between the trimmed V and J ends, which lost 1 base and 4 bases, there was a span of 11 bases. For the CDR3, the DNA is TGTGCCAGCAGTTTAGTTGGGGTTACTTACGAGCAGTACTTC. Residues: CASSLVGVTYEQYF.

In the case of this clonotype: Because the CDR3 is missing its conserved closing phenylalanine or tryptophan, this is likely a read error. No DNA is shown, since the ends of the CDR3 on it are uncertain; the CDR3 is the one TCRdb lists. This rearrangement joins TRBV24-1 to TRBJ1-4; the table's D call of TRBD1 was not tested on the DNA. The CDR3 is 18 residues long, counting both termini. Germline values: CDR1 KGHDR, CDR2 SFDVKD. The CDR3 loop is CATSDYRVKILLRNRRGP.

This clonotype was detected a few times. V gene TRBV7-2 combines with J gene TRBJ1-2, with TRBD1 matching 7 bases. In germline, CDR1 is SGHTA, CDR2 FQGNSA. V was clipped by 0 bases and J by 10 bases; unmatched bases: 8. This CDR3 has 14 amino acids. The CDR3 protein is CASSLAGGQSHYTF. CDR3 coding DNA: TGTGCCAGCAGCTTAGCAGGGGGACAGAGTCACTACACCTTC.